Listed below are T cell receptor beta chains from one sample, sequenced in a study of post-analysis software for immune sequencing data. MiXCR, run by TCRdb on the PCR reads, gives a single entry per CDR3 protein. The sample yields approximately 730,000 distinct CDR3 sequences, roughly 29% seen once. The sequenced material came from blood. The receptor set was obtained from a girl under 18 with multiple sclerosis. CDR3s include the opening cysteine and the closing phenylalanine or tryptophan. The D gene is left open where the match is weak. Rows give clone size only sometimes, using once, few, many, or a class for an expanded clone.

v_gene	d_gene	j_gene	abundance	CDR3aa	CDR3nt
TRBV6-5	NA	TRBJ2-5	few	CASTGWETQETQYF	TGTGCCAGCACCGGCTGGGAGACACAAGAGACCCAGTACTTC
TRBV20-1	TRBD2	TRBJ2-5	NA	CSAPRLAGGTGETQYF	TGCAGTGCTCCCCGACTAGCGGGGGGAACTGGAGAGACCCAGTACTTC
TRBV5-1	NA	TRBJ2-3	NA	CASSVYRDGLQDTQYF	TGCGCCAGCAGCGTGTACCGGGACGGCCTCCAAGATACGCAGTATTTT
TRBV20-1	TRBD1	TRBJ2-3	once	CSATPGQGDGDTQYF	TGCAGTGCGACCCCGGGACAGGGGGATGGAGATACGCAGTATTTT
TRBV24-1	TRBD1	TRBJ1-5	few	CATSDSRGPSNQPQHF	TGTGCCACCAGTGACTCCAGGGGGCCGAGCAATCAGCCCCAGCATTTT
TRBV15	NA	TRBJ2-3	few	CATARDGWRKTSTDTQYF	TGTGCCACCGCACGTGATGGATGGAGGAAAACTAGCACAGATACGCAGTATTTT
TRBV9	NA	TRBJ2-6	few	CASRRLGVSGANVLTF	TGTGCCAGCAGGAGGCTGGGGGTCTCTGGGGCCAACGTCCTGACTTTC
TRBV7-2	NA	TRBJ2-3	few	CASSLVVARTDTQYF	TGTGCCAGCAGCTTAGTAGTGGCGCGCACAGATACGCAGTATTTT
TRBV20-1	NA	TRBJ2-5	NA	CSARGEEQYF	TGCAGTGCTAGAGGAGAAGAGCAGTACTTC
TRBV12-3/TRBV12-4	NA	TRBJ1-5	NA	CASRALVGHNQPQHF	TGTGCCAGCAGGGCCCTTGTGGGCCATAATCAGCCCCAGCATTTT
TRBV6-6	TRBD1	TRBJ2-7	few	CASSYSSGGEQYF	TGTGCCAGCAGTTACTCATCAGGGGGCGAGCAGTACTTC
TRBV3-1	TRBD2	TRBJ2-5	few	CASSQMTSAQETQYF	TGTGCCAGCAGCCAGATGACTAGCGCTCAAGAGACCCAGTACTTC
TRBV20-1	NA	TRBJ1-5	NA	CSARENNRGSNQPQHF	TGCAGTGCTAGAGAGAACAATCGGGGAAGCAATCAGCCCCAGCATTTT
TRBV15	NA	TRBJ1-5	NA	CATSRASRDNQPQHF	TGTGCCACCAGCAGAGCATCCAGGGACAATCAGCCCCAGCATTTT
TRBV6-2/TRBV6-3	NA	TRBJ2-1	NA	CASRPRGSPRGQFF	TGTGCCAGCAGACCCCGGGGCTCCCCTCGGGGGCAGTTCTTC
TRBV4-1	TRBD1	TRBJ1-1	few	CAGSQPRDRKTEAFF	TGCGCCGGCAGCCAGCCACGGGACAGGAAAACTGAAGCTTTCTTT
TRBV20-1	TRBD2	TRBJ2-1	NA	CSARAPGTSGRTSSYNEQFF	TGCAGTGCTAGAGCGCCCGGGACTAGCGGGAGAACTAGCTCCTACAATGAGCAGTTCTTC
TRBV7-2	NA	TRBJ1-6	NA	CASSPGGSSYNSPLHF	TGTGCCAGCAGCCCTGGTGGGAGCTCCTATAATTCACCCCTCCACTTT
TRBV10-3	TRBD1	TRBJ1-2	few	CAITPGQGARGYTF	TGTGCCATCACCCCGGGACAGGGGGCGAGAGGCTACACCTTC
TRBV20-1	NA	TRBJ2-7	NA	CSVPGRGYNEQYF	TGCAGTGTTCCGGGACGGGGCTACAATGAGCAGTACTTC
TRBV27	NA	TRBJ2-3	NA	CASSKGSWDTQYF	TGTGCCAGCAGTAAGGGCAGTTGGGATACGCAGTATTTT
TRBV5-1	TRBD1	TRBJ2-1	few	CASSTGQGGEQFF	TGCGCCAGCAGCACGGGACAGGGGGGCGAGCAGTTCTTC
TRBV11-2	TRBD2	TRBJ2-3	few	CASSPSSGRAYTDTQYF	TGTGCCAGCAGCCCGTCTAGCGGGAGGGCCTACACAGATACGCAGTATTTT
TRBV7-2	NA	TRBJ1-4	few	CASSPWRRDNEKLFF	TGTGCCAGCAGCCCTTGGCGCAGGGATAATGAAAAACTGTTTTTT
TRBV27	TRBD2	TRBJ2-1	many	CASSIRGLAERHNEQFF	TGTGCCAGCAGTATAAGGGGACTAGCGGAGCGCCACAATGAGCAGTTCTTC
TRBV5-1	NA	TRBJ2-7	NA	CASSLEAGGVDEQYF	TGCGCCAGCAGCTTGGAAGCAGGAGGGGTGGACGAGCAGTACTTC
TRBV29-1	NA	TRBJ2-7	few	CSVARDYEQYF	TGCAGCGTCGCCAGGGACTACGAGCAGTACTTC
TRBV4-1	NA	TRBJ1-4	few	CASSHDPDRKEKLFF	TGCGCCAGCAGCCACGACCCGGACAGAAAGGAAAAACTGTTTTTT
TRBV20-1	NA	TRBJ2-5	few	CSAPPETQYF	TGCAGTGCACCCCCGGAGACCCAGTACTTC
TRBV29-1	NA	TRBJ2-5	many	CSVGLTDQETQYF	TGCAGCGTTGGTCTGACTGACCAAGAGACCCAGTACTTC
TRBV6-6	NA	TRBJ1-6	few	CASSTGIERVNSPLHF	TGTGCCAGCAGTACCGGTATTGAACGGGTCAATTCACCCCTCCACTTT
TRBV7-8	TRBD1	TRBJ1-2	NA	CASSLGQGEQRGYTF	TGTGCCAGCAGCTTAGGACAGGGGGAACAGCGTGGCTACACCTTC
TRBV9	NA	TRBJ1-4	NA	CANSAGGLGKLFF	TGTGCCAACAGCGCCGGTGGACTGGGAAAACTGTTTTTT
TRBV6-6	NA	TRBJ1-5	few	CASSYANRHNQPQHF	TGTGCCAGCAGTTACGCCAACAGGCACAATCAGCCCCAGCATTTT
TRBV20-1	NA	TRBJ2-3	few	CSAPPTRSTDTQYF	TGCAGTGCTCCTCCCACCCGGAGCACAGATACGCAGTATTTT
TRBV3-1	NA	TRBJ2-3	NA	CASSQEGLHTDTQYF	TGTGCCAGCAGCCAAGAAGGCCTACACACAGATACGCAGTATTTT
TRBV27	NA	TRBJ1-2	NA	CASSFRPINYGYTF	TGTGCCAGCAGTTTTCGGCCGATTAACTATGGCTACACCTTC
TRBV20-1	NA	TRBJ2-3	NA	CSAQTARVLTDTQYF	TGCAGTGCGCAGACAGCCCGCGTACTCACAGATACGCAGTATTTT
TRBV5-1	TRBD2	TRBJ2-7	few	CASSSDGGDSEQYF	TGCGCCAGCAGCTCGGACGGGGGGGACTCCGAGCAGTACTTC
TRBV19	NA	TRBJ2-5	few	CASSITTGRETQYF	TGTGCCAGTAGTATTACCACAGGGCGCGAGACCCAGTACTTC
TRBV7-9	NA	TRBJ1-1	few	CASSHPESGANTEAFF	TGTGCCAGCAGCCACCCCGAGTCGGGGGCGAACACTGAAGCTTTCTTT
TRBV7-2	NA	TRBJ1-2	few	CASSSAQGRNYGYTF	TGTGCCAGCAGCTCCGCTCAGGGGAGGAACTATGGCTACACCTTC
TRBV12-3/TRBV12-4	TRBD1	TRBJ1-1	many	CASSGQGNTEAFF	TGTGCCAGCAGTGGACAGGGGAACACTGAAGCTTTCTTT
TRBV20-1	TRBD1	TRBJ2-7	NA	CSATGQPSSYEQYF	TGCAGTGCTACGGGACAGCCAAGCTCCTACGAGCAGTACTTC
TRBV6-5	TRBD2	TRBJ2-1	few	CASSTRISGTTEGLRNEQFF	TGTGCCAGCAGTACCCGAATTAGCGGGACGACAGAGGGCCTACGGAATGAGCAGTTCTTC
TRBV5-6	TRBD1	TRBJ2-7	NA	CASSWTGRPEQYF	TGTGCCAGCAGCTGGACAGGGCGCCCCGAGCAGTACTTC